This record concerns one T cell receptor beta chain sequence. This clonotype was seen ten or more times. Its antigen is unknown. The sample holds no much larger clone one base away, and base qualities are not on file. Between the V and J ends, shortened by 3 bases and 3 bases respectively, the junction contains 13 bases. The germline V gene (reference sequence) supplies CDR1 DFQATT and CDR2 SNEGSKA. From the cysteine up to the phenylalanine, the CDR3 has a length of 14 residues. The DNA shown is the 42-base CDR3, in frame from base 1. The source of the sample is a study of response to subunit inactivated influenza vaccine listed by TCRdb under 2018. With respect to the entire study: Deep quantitative T cell receptor repertoire profiling was used in the study to track responses to a trivalent subunit inactivated influenza vaccine. Broader findings and caveats from the paper: According to the authors, only a limited number of new T cells may be recruited by each seasonal influenza vaccination.

Library preparation was by RT-PCR. TCRdb lists the instrument as Illumina HiSeq 2500. Using fastp trimming at Q25 and MiXCR clonotype assembly, TCRdb reanalyzed the public sequencing data and kept in-frame beta chains. Every CDR3 protein is listed once, alongside the most common genes and DNA of its rows. In all, the sample holds over 650,000 distinct CDR3 sequences, and approximately 17% of those were seen once. The ten most abundant clones make up about a tenth of the sample. Material: PBMCs from blood, obtained 5 to 6 days after vaccination. The V and J segments used are TRBV20-1 and TRBJ2-3; the D gene remains uncertain. This TCR was sampled from a man aged 50 to 60 who received an inactivated influenza vaccine. Donor details come from another sample of the same person, matched by shared clones. The CDR3 region reads CSASSQLGTDTQYF. The DNA sequence reads TGCAGTGCTAGCTCCCAGCTTGGTACAGATACGCAGTATTTT.